Listed below are T cell receptor beta chains from one sample, sequenced in a study of blood T cell repertoires in COVID-19. Measured with immunoSEQ multiplex PCR; TCRdb has only the in-frame clones, and not every one. This table has 100,000 or so clones, roughly four fifths appearing once. Sequences were obtained from peripheral blood. The receptor set was obtained from a woman of 80 years or more with acute or convalescent COVID-19. Each CDR3 is given without its conserved first and last residue.

j_call,v_call,cdr3_aa
TRBJ2-2,TRBV11-3,ASSRGQANTGELF
TRBJ1-2,TRBV14,ASSHVRSAGYT
TRBJ1-2,TRBV2,ASKERAGPDYGYT
TRBJ1-1,TRBV4-3,ASSQPDRATEAF
TRBJ2-5,TRBV5-4,ASSLARGAHQETQY
TRBJ2-7,TRBV18,ASSPANRAGYEQY
TRBJ1-1,TRBV7-2,ASKWQGNTEAF
TRBJ2-5,TRBV10-3,AISVSIFAGQETQY
TRBJ1-2,TRBV7-9,ASSFPGQGVGYT
TRBJ2-1,TRBV18,ASSPTTGGNGNEQF
TRBJ2-3,TRBV3-1/TRBV3-2,ASSFSGLTDTQY
TRBJ2-3,TRBV11-3,ASSYLAGGSTDTQY
TRBJ2-7,TRBV19,ASSTGLAGSGEQY
TRBJ2-1,TRBV27,ASSYLGRGTYNEQF
TRBJ1-2,TRBV5-1,ASSPFQTGGFGYT
TRBJ1-5,TRBV9,ASSAQGRDQPQH
TRBJ2-5,TRBV18,ASSPLSGKETQY
TRBJ1-2,TRBV5-6,ASSLISDRDGYGYT
TRBJ2-3,TRBV28,ASGQSTDTQY
TRBJ2-2,TRBV7-2,ASSKGAADTGELF
TRBJ2-2,TRBV10-3,AILIPGLAGENTGELF
TRBJ2-4,TRBV7-2,ASSPGLAKNIQY
TRBJ1-5,TRBV3-1/TRBV3-2,ASSQDAGPSGPQH
TRBJ1-1,TRBV6-5,ASSLQRWNTEAF
TRBJ2-2,TRBV5-1,ASSPDSPAGELF
TRBJ1-1,TRBV18,ASSQDSVMNTEAF
TRBJ1-1,TRBV5-1,ASSTQGGVFAEAF
TRBJ2-3,TRBV5-1,ASSPGDRPAGGTQY
TRBJ2-3,TRBV12-5,ASGPDLARPTDTQY
TRBJ1-2,TRBV18,ASSPRPEDYGYT
TRBJ2-1,TRBV28,ASSEGQPEQF
TRBJ2-5,TRBV12-2,ASLVGLAPEETQY
TRBJ1-2,TRBV30,AWIRTGKSNGYT
TRBJ2-1,TRBV29-1,SVPEHSGTYNEQF
TRBJ2-5,TRBV29-1,SVVWGRDYN
TRBJ2-7,TRBV10-1,ASKPGQGVEQY
TRBJ2-7,TRBV20-1,SASPGTSGIYEQY
TRBJ2-2,TRBV19,ASKDGASATGELF
TRBJ1-1,TRBV29-1,SVGGIYEAF
TRBJ2-1,TRBV24-1,ATAGGSHNEQF
TRBJ1-6,TRBV11-3,ASSLDLNSPLH
TRBJ2-4,TRBV28,ASWAGGRGKNIQY